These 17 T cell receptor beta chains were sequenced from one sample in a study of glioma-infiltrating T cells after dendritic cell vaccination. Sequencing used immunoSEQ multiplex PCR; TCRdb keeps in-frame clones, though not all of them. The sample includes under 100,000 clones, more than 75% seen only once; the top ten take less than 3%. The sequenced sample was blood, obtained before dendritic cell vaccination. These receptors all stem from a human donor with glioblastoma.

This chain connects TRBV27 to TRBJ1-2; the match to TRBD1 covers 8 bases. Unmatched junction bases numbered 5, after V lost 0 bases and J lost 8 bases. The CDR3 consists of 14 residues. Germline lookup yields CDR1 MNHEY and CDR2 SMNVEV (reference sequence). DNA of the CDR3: TGTGCCAGCAGTTTATCAAAGGGACAGGAGGGCTACACCTTC. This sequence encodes CASSLSKGQEGYTF.

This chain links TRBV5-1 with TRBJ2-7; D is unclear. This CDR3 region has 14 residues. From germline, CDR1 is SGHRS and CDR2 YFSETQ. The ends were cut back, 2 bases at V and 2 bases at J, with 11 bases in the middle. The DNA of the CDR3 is TGCGCCAGCAGCTTAAGTTCCAAGCCCTACGAGCAGTACTTC. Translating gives CASSLSSKPYEQYF.

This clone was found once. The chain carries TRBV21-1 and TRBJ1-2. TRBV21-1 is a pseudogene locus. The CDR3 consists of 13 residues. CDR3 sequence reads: CASSKDGGCGYTF. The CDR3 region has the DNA TGTGCCAGCAGCAAAGACGGAGGATGCGGCTACACCTTC.

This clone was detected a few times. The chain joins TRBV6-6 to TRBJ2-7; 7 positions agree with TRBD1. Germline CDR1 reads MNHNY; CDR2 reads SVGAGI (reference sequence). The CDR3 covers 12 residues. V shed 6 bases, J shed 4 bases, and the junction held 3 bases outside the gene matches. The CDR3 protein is CASRGGSYEQYF. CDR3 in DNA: TGTGCCAGCAGAGGGGGCTCGTACGAGCAGTACTTC.

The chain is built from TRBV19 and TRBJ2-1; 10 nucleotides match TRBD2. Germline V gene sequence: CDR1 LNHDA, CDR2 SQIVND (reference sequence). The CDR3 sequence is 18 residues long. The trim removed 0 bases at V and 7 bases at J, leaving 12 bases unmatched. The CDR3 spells CASSIDSPSSSGRNEQFF. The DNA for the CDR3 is TGTGCCAGTAGTATAGATTCCCCCTCTAGTAGCGGGAGGAATGAGCAGTTCTTC. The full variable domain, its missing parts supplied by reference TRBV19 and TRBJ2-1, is DGGITQSPKYLFRKEGQNVTLSCEQNLNHDAMYWYRQDPGQGLRLIYYSQIVNDFQKGDIAEGYSVSREKKESFPLTVTSAQKNPTAFYLCASSIDSPSSSGRNEQFFGPGTRLTVL.

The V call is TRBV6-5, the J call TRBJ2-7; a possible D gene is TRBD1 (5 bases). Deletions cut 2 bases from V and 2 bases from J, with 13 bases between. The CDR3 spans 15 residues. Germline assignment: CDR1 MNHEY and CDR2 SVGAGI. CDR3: CASSYGQGPTYEQYF. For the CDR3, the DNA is TGTGCCAGCAGTTACGGCCAGGGCCCCACCTACGAGCAGTACTTC.

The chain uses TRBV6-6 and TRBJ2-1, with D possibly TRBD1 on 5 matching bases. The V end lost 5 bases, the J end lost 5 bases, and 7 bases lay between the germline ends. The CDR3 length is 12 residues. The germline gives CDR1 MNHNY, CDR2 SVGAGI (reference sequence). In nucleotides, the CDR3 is TGTGCCAGCAGTACAGGAGACAATGAGCAGTTCTTC. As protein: CASSTGDNEQFF.

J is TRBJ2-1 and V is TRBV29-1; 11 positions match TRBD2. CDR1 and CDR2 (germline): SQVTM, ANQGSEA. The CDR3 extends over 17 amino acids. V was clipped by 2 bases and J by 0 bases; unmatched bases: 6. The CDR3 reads CSVEWLAGGSSYNEQFF. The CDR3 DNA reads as TGCAGCGTTGAATGGCTAGCGGGGGGAAGCTCCTACAATGAGCAGTTCTTC.

This chain's CDR3 is CASKTGQDPSGANVLTF. CDR3 nucleotides: TGTGCCAGCAAAACCGGACAGGACCCCTCTGGGGCCAACGTCCTGACTTTC. The V call is TRBV21-1, the J call TRBJ2-6; the D call TRBD1 from the table was never checked on the DNA. TRBV21-1 is assigned pseudogene status. The CDR3 extends over 17 amino acids.

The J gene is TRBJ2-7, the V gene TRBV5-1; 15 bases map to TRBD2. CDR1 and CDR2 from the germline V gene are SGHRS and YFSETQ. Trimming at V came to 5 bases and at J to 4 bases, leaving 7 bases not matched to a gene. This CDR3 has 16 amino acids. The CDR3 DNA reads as TGCGCCAGCAGAAACCCCGGACTAGCGGGAGGGTACGAGCAGTACTTC. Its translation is CASRNPGLAGGYEQYF.

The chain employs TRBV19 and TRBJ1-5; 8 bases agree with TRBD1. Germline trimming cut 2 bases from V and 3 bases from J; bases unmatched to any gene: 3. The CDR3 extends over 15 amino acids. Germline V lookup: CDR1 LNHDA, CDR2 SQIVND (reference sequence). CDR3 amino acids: CASSISTGVNQPQHF. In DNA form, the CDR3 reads TGTGCCAGTAGTATATCGACAGGGGTCAATCAGCCCCAGCATTTT.

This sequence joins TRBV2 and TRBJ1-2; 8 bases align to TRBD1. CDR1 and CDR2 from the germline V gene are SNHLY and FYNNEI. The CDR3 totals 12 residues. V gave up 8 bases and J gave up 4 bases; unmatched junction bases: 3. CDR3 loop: CASPDRGYGYTF. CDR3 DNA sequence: TGTGCCAGCCCTGACAGGGGCTATGGCTACACCTTC.

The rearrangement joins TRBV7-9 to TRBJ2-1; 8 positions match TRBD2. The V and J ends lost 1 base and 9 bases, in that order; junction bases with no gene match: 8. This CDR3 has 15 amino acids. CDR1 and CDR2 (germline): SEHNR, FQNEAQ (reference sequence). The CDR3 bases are TGTGCCAGCAGCTTAGAAAGCGGGAGACAAGGTGAGCAGTTCTTC. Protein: CASSLESGRQGEQFF.

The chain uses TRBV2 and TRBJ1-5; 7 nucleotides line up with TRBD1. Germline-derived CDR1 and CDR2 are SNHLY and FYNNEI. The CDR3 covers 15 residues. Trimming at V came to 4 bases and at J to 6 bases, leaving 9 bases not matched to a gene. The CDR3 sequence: CASSGDSYLGQPQHF. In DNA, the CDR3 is TGTGCCAGCAGTGGGGACAGCTACTTGGGTCAGCCCCAGCATTTT.

The CDR3 nucleotides are TGCGCCAGCAGCTTGGAGGGCCAGCGGGATACGCAGTATTTT. Translating gives CASSLEGQRDTQYF. The chain uses TRBV5-1 and TRBJ2-3; D might be TRBD2 (5 bases). V dropped 0 bases and J dropped 6 bases, with 11 bases sitting between them. The CDR3 runs 14 residues. Germline V gene data show CDR1 as SGHRS and CDR2 as YFSETQ.

The CDR3: CASSQDRGRASNQPQHF. The CDR3 nucleotides read TGCGCCAGCAGCCAAGATCGAGGCAGGGCGAGCAATCAGCCCCAGCATTTT. The chain joins TRBV4-1 to TRBJ1-5; a weak D match, TRBD1 (5 bases). CDR1 and CDR2 from the germline V gene are MGHRA and YSYEKL. The V gene lost 0 bases and the J gene lost 1 base, with 13 bases spanning the gap. This CDR3 is built from 17 residues.

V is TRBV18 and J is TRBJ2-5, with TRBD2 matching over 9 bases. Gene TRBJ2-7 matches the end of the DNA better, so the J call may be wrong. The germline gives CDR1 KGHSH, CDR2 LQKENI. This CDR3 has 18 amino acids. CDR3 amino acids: CASSPLAGVAGVFSEQYF. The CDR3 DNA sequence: TGTGCCAGCTCACCACTTGCAGGGGTAGCGGGGGTGTTCAGCGAGCAGTACTTC.